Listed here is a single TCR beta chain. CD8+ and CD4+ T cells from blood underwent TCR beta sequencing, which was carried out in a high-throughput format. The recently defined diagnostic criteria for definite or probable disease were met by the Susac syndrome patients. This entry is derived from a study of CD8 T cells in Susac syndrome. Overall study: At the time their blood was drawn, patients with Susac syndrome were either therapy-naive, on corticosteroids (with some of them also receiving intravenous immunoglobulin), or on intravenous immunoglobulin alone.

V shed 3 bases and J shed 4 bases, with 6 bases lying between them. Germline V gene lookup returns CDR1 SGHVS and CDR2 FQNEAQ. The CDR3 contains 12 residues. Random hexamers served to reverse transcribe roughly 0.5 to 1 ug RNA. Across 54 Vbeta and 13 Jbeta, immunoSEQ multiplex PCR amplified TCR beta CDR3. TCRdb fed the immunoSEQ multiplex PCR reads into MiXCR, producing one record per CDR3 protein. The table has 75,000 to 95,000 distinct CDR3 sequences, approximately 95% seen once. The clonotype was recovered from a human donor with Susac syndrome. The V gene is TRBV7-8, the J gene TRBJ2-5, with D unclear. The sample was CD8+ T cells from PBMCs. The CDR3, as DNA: TGTGCCAGCAGCTTCAACACAGAGACCCAGTACTTC. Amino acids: CASSFNTETQYF. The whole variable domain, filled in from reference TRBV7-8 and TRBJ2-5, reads GAGVSQSPRYKVAKRGQDVALRCDPISGHVSLFWYQQALGQGPEFLTYFQNEAQLDKSGLPSDRFFAERPEGSVSTLKIQRTQQEDSAVYLCASSFNTETQYFGPGTRLLVL.